A single sample is the source of the 32 T cell receptor beta chains below, sequenced in a study of cytomegalovirus exposure and HLA in healthy donors. Vbeta (60) and Jbeta (13) primers were used in the PCR. Repertoires were generated with immunoSEQ multiplex PCR, while TCRdb's copy carries only in-frame clones and drops some. The sample contains just over 85,000 clones, approximately 80% of which appear only once. Sequenced material: PBMCs. These receptors were collected from a middle-aged man in good health and CMV-seronegative.

The rearrangement joins TRBV6-1 to TRBJ2-1; 11 bases are shared with TRBD1. V shed 7 bases, J shed 9 bases, and the junction held 8 bases outside the gene matches. Germline values: CDR1 MNHNS, CDR2 SASEGT. The CDR3 is 14 residues long. CDR3 DNA sequence: TGTGCCAGCACCTCGGGGGGACAGGGGGGTGAGCAGTTCTTC. As protein: CASTSGGQGGEQFF.

The CDR3, as DNA: TGTGCCAGTAGTAGGGCCGAACGCACAGATACGCAGTATTTT. It codes for CASSRAERTDTQYF. The J gene is TRBJ2-3, the V gene TRBV19, with D uncertain. From germline, CDR1 is LNHDA and CDR2 SQIVND (reference sequence). V was trimmed by 4 bases and J by 1 base, leaving 9 bases between them. The CDR3 length is 14 residues.

This chain connects TRBV28 to TRBJ1-6; D is unclear. The germline V gene encodes CDR1 MDHEN and CDR2 SYDVKM. The V end lost 2 bases, the J end lost 0 bases, and 8 bases lay between the germline ends. The length of the CDR3 is 16 residues. CDR3 residues: CASSLIRSSYNSPLHF. As DNA, the CDR3 is TGTGCCAGCAGTTTAATAAGGAGCTCCTATAATTCACCCCTCCACTTT.

The chain carries TRBV18 and TRBJ2-3; the match to TRBD2 covers 7 bases. V dropped 3 bases and J dropped 4; count of bases not matched to a gene: 16. Per germline, CDR1 KGHSH and CDR2 LQKENI. CDR3 size: 18 residues. This CDR3 is CASSPFPQPLLAADTQYF. The CDR3 DNA sequence: TGTGCCAGCTCACCTTTCCCCCAACCTTTGCTAGCGGCAGATACGCAGTATTTT.

This clone was observed once. The CDR3 DNA reads TGTGCCAGCAGCTTAACCAGGGTAGTCACAGATACGCAGTATTTT. Translated: CASSLTRVVTDTQYF. The V and J genes are TRBV7-9 and TRBJ2-3; perhaps TRBD1 as D (5 bases). Germline values: CDR1 SEHNR, CDR2 FQNEAQ (reference sequence). The CDR3 covers 15 residues. V lost 2 bases and J 2 bases, leaving 11 bases between the germline ends.

The chain links TRBV2 to TRBJ1-5, with D tentatively TRBD1 (5 bases). The CDR3 consists of 15 residues. From germline, CDR1 is SNHLY and CDR2 FYNNEI. V lost 3 bases and J lost 2, with 11 bases in between. This CDR3 reads CASSEGGSGNQPQHF. CDR3 in DNA: TGTGCCAGCAGTGAGGGGGGATCGGGCAATCAGCCCCAGCATTTT.

This clone was recorded only once. The V gene is TRBV5-1, the J gene TRBJ2-7, with D perhaps TRBD2 (6 bases). Germline V gives CDR1 SGHRS, CDR2 YFSETQ. Trimming took 4 bases from V and 1 from J, leaving 18 bases between them. The CDR3 is made up of 16 amino acids. The CDR3 spells CASSPAAPSASYEQYF. As DNA, the CDR3 is TGCGCCAGCAGCCCCGCCGCCCCTAGCGCGTCCTACGAGCAGTACTTC.

The chain has TRBV19 and TRBJ2-7; possible D gene TRBD1, 6 bases. The CDR3 has 13 amino acids. The ends were cut back, 6 bases at V and 4 bases at J, with 13 bases in the middle. Germline V gene data show CDR1 as LNHDA and CDR2 as SQIVND (reference sequence). CDR3 nucleotide sequence: TGTGCCAGTAGCCTACAGGGAAAGTACGAGCAGTACTTC. Amino acid sequence: CASSLQGKYEQYF. Using reference TRBV19 and TRBJ2-7 for the parts outside the CDR3, the full variable domain is DGGITQSPKYLFRKEGQNVTLSCEQNLNHDAMYWYRQDPGQGLRLIYYSQIVNDFQKGDIAEGYSVSREKKESFPLTVTSAQKNPTAFYLCASSLQGKYEQYFGPGTRLTVT.

The chain combines TRBV2 with TRBJ2-7; a possible D gene is TRBD1 (5 bases). The CDR3 is 13 residues long. Germline-derived CDR1 and CDR2 are SNHLY and FYNNEI. V dropped 2 bases and J dropped 0 bases, with 5 bases sitting between them. The CDR3 sequence is CASSEQGSYEQYF. The CDR3 nucleotides are TGTGCCAGCAGTGAACAGGGCTCCTACGAGCAGTACTTC.

The genes are TRBV5-6 and TRBJ1-2; weak D call: TRBD1 (5 bases). The CDR3 runs to 13 residues. CDR1 and CDR2 from the germline V gene are SGHDT and YYEEEE. V was shortened by 2 bases and J by 2 bases, with 7 bases between the two germline ends. CDR3 sequence (DNA): TGTGCCAGCAGCTTACCAGGGAACTATGGCTACACCTTC. Protein: CASSLPGNYGYTF. The whole variable domain, remainder taken from reference TRBV5-6 and TRBJ1-2, is DAGVTQSPTHLIKTRGQQVTLRCSPKSGHDTVSWYQQALGQGPQFIFQYYEEEERQRGNFPDRFSGHQFPNYSSELNVNALLLGDSALYLCASSLPGNYGYTFGSGTRLTVV.

V and J are TRBV4-2 and TRBJ2-3; D might be TRBD1 (5 bases). The V gene lost 2 bases and the J gene lost 5 bases, with 5 bases spanning the gap. In germline, CDR1 is LGHNA, CDR2 YNFKEQ. This CDR3 has 12 residues. The CDR3 DNA reads as TGTGCCAGCAGCCAAAGGGGAGATACGCAGTATTTT. This codes for CASSQRGDTQYF.

The chain couples TRBV4-2 to TRBJ1-2; 9 positions match TRBD1. This CDR3 contains 15 residues. V shed 0 bases and J 5 bases; nucleotides not matched to a gene: 4. The germline gives CDR1 LGHNA, CDR2 YNFKEQ. CDR3 coding DNA: TGTGCCAGCAGCCAAGAGTTGGGACAGGGATATGGCTACACCTTC. It specifies CASSQELGQGYGYTF.

This chain joins TRBV5-4 and TRBJ1-2; TRBD1 might be the D (6 bases). This CDR3 has 15 amino acids. The V gene's germline CDR1 is SGHNT and CDR2 YYREEE (reference sequence). Trimming shortened V by 4 bases and J by 9 bases, and 22 bases separated the two germline ends. CDR3: CASSPAQGTPLRYTF. The CDR3 DNA follows: TGTGCCAGCAGCCCGGCTCAGGGGACACCTCTTCGCTACACCTTC.

V gene TRBV30 combines with J gene TRBJ1-2; the D is unclear. The germline V gene has CDR1 GTSNPN and CDR2 SVGIG (reference sequence). V was cut by 3 bases and J by 7 bases, with 36 bases left in between. The CDR3 runs to 20 residues. The CDR3 is CAWRDFPTSTRPEWIRGYTF. Written as DNA, the CDR3 is TGTGCCTGGAGAGACTTCCCCACCTCAACCCGACCGGAATGGATTCGTGGCTACACCTTC.

V usage is TRBV7-3 and J usage is TRBJ1-5; no firm D call. Trimming removed 5 bases from V and 2 bases from J, with 7 bases in between. The CDR3 runs 13 residues. Germline V gene lookup returns CDR1 SGHTA and CDR2 FQGTGA. The CDR3 is CASSPSGNQPQHF. The CDR3 DNA follows: TGTGCCAGCAGCCCCAGCGGCAATCAGCCCCAGCATTTT.

This clone has a handful of counts. This chain's CDR3 is CASSQDGTSFYNEQFF. The CDR3 bases are TGCGCCAGCAGCCAAGACGGGACTAGCTTCTACAATGAGCAGTTCTTC. J is TRBJ2-1 and V is TRBV4-3; 9 bases agree with TRBD2. Germline CDR1 reads LGHNA; CDR2 reads YSLEER. Germline trimming cut 0 bases from V and 3 bases from J; bases unmatched to any gene: 3. The CDR3 covers 16 residues.

This clone occurred once. The chain joins TRBV15 to TRBJ1-2, with 8 bases identical to TRBD1. Germline V gives CDR1 LNHNV, CDR2 YYDKDF (reference sequence). With V trimmed by 5 bases and J by 7 bases, 6 bases remained unmatched. The CDR3 is made up of 13 amino acids. The CDR3 is CATSARTGSGYTF. CDR3 nucleotides: TGTGCCACCAGCGCACGGACAGGGAGTGGCTACACCTTC. Full variable domain (rest looked up from reference TRBV15 and TRBJ1-2): DAMVIQNPRYQVTQFGKPVTLSCSQTLNHNVMYWYQQKSSQAPKLLFHYYDKDFNNEADTPDNFQSRRPNTSFCFLDIRSPGLGDTAMYLCATSARTGSGYTFGSGTRLTVV.

About this clone itself: A read error may account for a junction end that differs from germline. V is TRBV7-9 and J is TRBJ2-3, with TRBD2 matching 9 bases. Germline values: CDR1 SEHNR, CDR2 FQNEAQ (reference sequence). The CDR3 covers 17 residues. The CDR3 DNA sequence: TGTGCCAGCAGCTTTCGACGGCTAGCGGGGAACACAGATACGCGGTATTTT. This gives the protein CASSFRRLAGNTDTRYF.

This sequence joins TRBV28 and TRBJ2-1, with a tentative D call TRBD1 (6 bases). This CDR3 region has 14 residues. Germline V lookup: CDR1 MDHEN, CDR2 SYDVKM. V was cut by 6 bases and J by 1 base, with 10 bases left in between. The CDR3 coding sequence is TGTGCCAGCAGCACAGGGTTTTCCTACAATGAGCAGTTCTTC. Translated: CASSTGFSYNEQFF.

This rearrangement joins TRBV15 to TRBJ1-1; TRBD1 might be the D (6 bases). V gave up 6 bases and J gave up 0 bases, with 14 bases separating them. This CDR3 is 15 amino acids long. CDR1 is LNHNV and CDR2 is YYDKDF in the germline V gene (reference sequence). DNA for the CDR3: TGTGCCACCAGAGGGTACAGGGAAATGAACACTGAAGCTTTCTTT. Residues: CATRGYREMNTEAFF.

The chain recombines TRBV7-9 with TRBJ1-2; D might be TRBD1 (6 bases). The germline V and J ends were trimmed by 5 bases and 8 bases, with 15 bases remaining between them. This CDR3 is 13 amino acids long. Germline CDR1 SEHNR, CDR2 FQNEAQ (reference sequence). CDR3 sequence reads: CASSPEGGRGYTF. CDR3 nucleotide sequence: TGTGCCAGCAGCCCCGAGGGGGGGCGAGGCTACACCTTC.

The chain is built from TRBV5-4 and TRBJ2-3; 8 bases align to TRBD2. Germline CDR1 and CDR2: SGHNT and YYREEE (reference sequence). V lost 3 bases to trimming and J lost 6 bases; unmatched junction nucleotides: 12. The CDR3 totals 16 residues. As DNA, the CDR3 is TGTGCCAGCAGCTCCCTAGGGCGGGGGGTCTCTGATACGCAGTATTTT. Amino acid sequence: CASSSLGRGVSDTQYF.

With regard to this clone: The sample carries other DNA sequences with the same CDR3. V is TRBV6-5 and J is TRBJ2-5; possibly TRBD2 for D (5 bases). The CDR3 sequence is 15 residues long. Germline-derived CDR1 and CDR2 are MNHEY and SVGAGI. The ends were cut back, 0 bases at V and 0 bases at J, with 8 bases in the middle. The CDR3 spells CASSYSRGYQETQYF. The CDR3 coding sequence is TGTGCCAGCAGTTACTCACGGGGTTACCAAGAGACCCAGTACTTC.

The chain joins TRBV5-1 to TRBJ1-2; 10 bases agree with TRBD1. CDR1 and CDR2 (germline): SGHRS, YFSETQ. Trimming cost V 0 bases and J 3 bases; bases outside gene matches: 2. The CDR3 has 15 residues. This chain's CDR3 is CASSLDGTGDYGYTF. In nucleotides, the CDR3 is TGCGCCAGCAGCTTGGACGGGACAGGGGACTATGGCTACACCTTC. The variable domain in full, with the rest retrieved from reference TRBV5-1 and TRBJ1-2, is KAGVTQTPRYLIKTRGQQVTLSCSPISGHRSVSWYQQTPGQGLQFLFEYFSETQRNKGNFPGRFSGRQFSNSRSEMNVSTLELGDSALYLCASSLDGTGDYGYTFGSGTRLTVV.

The chain couples TRBV7-9 to TRBJ1-2; 11 nucleotides line up with TRBD1. Trimming at V came to 4 bases and at J to 4 bases, leaving 8 bases not matched to a gene. Germline lookup yields CDR1 SEHNR and CDR2 FQNEAQ (reference sequence). This CDR3 region has 16 residues. In DNA, the CDR3 is TGTGCCAGCAGCTATAAACCGGGACAGGGGGGCTATGGCTACACCTTC. Amino acid sequence: CASSYKPGQGGYGYTF.

V gene TRBV4-1 combines with J gene TRBJ1-5; D is possibly TRBD1 (5 bases). Germline V gene sequence: CDR1 MGHRA, CDR2 YSYEKL. V lost 1 base to trimming and J lost 5 bases, with 15 bases between them. The length of the CDR3 is 16 residues. CDR3 in amino acids: CASSQVGGVKDQPQHF. The DNA of the CDR3 is TGCGCCAGCAGCCAAGTTGGAGGGGTTAAAGATCAGCCCCAGCATTTT.

V and J are TRBV4-2 and TRBJ2-7; TRBD2 aligns across 12 bases. The CDR3 totals 16 residues. Trimming at V came to 0 bases and at J to 7 bases, leaving 7 bases not matched to a gene. Germline lookup yields CDR1 LGHNA and CDR2 YNFKEQ. The CDR3 reads CASSQDRLAGGYEQYF. CDR3 bases: TGTGCCAGCAGCCAAGATCGGCTAGCGGGAGGGTATGAGCAGTACTTC.

J is TRBJ2-1 and V is TRBV4-3; TRBD1 aligns across 8 bases. This CDR3 comprises 15 residues. V lost 3 bases and J lost 6; bases outside the gene matches: 7. CDR1 LGHNA and CDR2 YSLEER come from the germline V gene. Here the CDR3 reads CASSHGAGQGNEQFF. The CDR3 DNA reads TGCGCCAGCAGCCACGGGGCCGGACAGGGCAATGAGCAGTTCTTC.

Here the CDR3 DNA reads TGTGCCAGCAGCTTAGCGGCGGGGGTGGGAGAGACCCAGTACTTC. It encodes CASSLAAGVGETQYF. V usage is TRBV7-7 and J usage is TRBJ2-5, with 7 bases lining up with TRBD2. The CDR3 has 15 residues. Losses at the gene ends were 0 bases for V and 4 bases for J; bases not matched to a gene: 5. Germline CDR1 SSHAT, CDR2 FNYEAQ (reference sequence).

V is TRBV27 and J is TRBJ2-7, with D possibly TRBD1 on 6 matching bases. Germline V gene lookup returns CDR1 MNHEY and CDR2 SMNVEV (reference sequence). CDR3 length: 13 residues. V lost 6 bases, J lost 6 bases, and 15 bases lay in between. CDR3 region: CASRLTGFGEQYF. The DNA of the CDR3 is TGTGCCAGCAGGTTAACAGGGTTCGGCGAGCAGTACTTC.

V and J are TRBV7-8 and TRBJ1-4; TRBD1 matches 7 bases. The trim removed 9 bases at V and 5 bases at J, leaving 21 bases unmatched. The CDR3 is 18 amino acids. CDR1 SGHVS and CDR2 FQNEAQ come from the germline V gene. CDR3 amino acids: CASWTGRTAVGSNEKLFF. The DNA of the CDR3 is TGTGCCAGTTGGACAGGACGCACCGCGGTTGGATCGAATGAAAAACTGTTTTTT.

V gene TRBV7-7 combines with J gene TRBJ2-1; tentatively, D is TRBD2 (5 bases). Germline V lookup: CDR1 SSHAT, CDR2 FNYEAQ (reference sequence). The CDR3 sequence is 15 residues long. Trimming removed 5 bases at V and 5 bases at J, with 16 bases between. In DNA, the CDR3 is TGTGCCAGCAGCCTAGGGCCGGGGAAGAACAATGAGCAGTTCTTC. This encodes CASSLGPGKNNEQFF.